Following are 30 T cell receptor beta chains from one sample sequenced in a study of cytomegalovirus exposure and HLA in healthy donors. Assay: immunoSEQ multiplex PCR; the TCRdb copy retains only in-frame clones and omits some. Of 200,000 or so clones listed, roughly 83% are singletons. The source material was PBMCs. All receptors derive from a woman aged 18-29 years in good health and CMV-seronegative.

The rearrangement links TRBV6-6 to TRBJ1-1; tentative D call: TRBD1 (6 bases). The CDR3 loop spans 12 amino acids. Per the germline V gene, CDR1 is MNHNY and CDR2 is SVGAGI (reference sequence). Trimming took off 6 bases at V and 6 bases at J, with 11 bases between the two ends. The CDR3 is CASRGGAPEAFF. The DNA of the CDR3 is TGTGCCAGCAGGGGGGGCGCGCCTGAAGCTTTCTTT.

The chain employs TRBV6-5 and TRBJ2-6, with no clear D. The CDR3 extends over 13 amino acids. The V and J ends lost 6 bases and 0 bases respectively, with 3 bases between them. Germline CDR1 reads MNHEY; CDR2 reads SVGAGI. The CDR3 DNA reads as TGTGCCAGCAGGGCCTCTGGGGCCAACGTCCTGACTTTC. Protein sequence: CASRASGANVLTF.

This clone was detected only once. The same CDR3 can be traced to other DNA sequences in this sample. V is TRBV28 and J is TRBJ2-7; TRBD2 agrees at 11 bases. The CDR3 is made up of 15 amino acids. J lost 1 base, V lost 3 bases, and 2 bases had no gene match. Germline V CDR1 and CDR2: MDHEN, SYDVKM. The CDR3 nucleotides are TGTGCCAGCAGTTTGGGGACTAGCGGTTCCTACGAGCAGTACTTC. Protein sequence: CASSLGTSGSYEQYF.

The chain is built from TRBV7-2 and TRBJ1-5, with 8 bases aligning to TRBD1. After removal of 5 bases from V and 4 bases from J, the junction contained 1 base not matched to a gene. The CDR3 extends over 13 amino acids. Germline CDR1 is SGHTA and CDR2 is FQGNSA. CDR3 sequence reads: CASSRQGNQPQHF. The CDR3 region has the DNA TGTGCCAGCAGCCGACAGGGGAATCAGCCCCAGCATTTT.

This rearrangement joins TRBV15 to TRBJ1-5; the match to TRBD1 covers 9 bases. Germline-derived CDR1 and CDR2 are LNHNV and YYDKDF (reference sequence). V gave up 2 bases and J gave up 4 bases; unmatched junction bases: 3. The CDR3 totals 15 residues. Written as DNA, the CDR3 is TGTGCCACCAGCAGAAGACAGGGGGGAAATCAGCCCCAGCATTTT. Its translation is CATSRRQGGNQPQHF. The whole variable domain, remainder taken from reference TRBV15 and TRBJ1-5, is DAMVIQNPRYQVTQFGKPVTLSCSQTLNHNVMYWYQQKSSQAPKLLFHYYDKDFNNEADTPDNFQSRRPNTSFCFLDIRSPGLGDTAMYLCATSRRQGGNQPQHFGDGTRLSIL.

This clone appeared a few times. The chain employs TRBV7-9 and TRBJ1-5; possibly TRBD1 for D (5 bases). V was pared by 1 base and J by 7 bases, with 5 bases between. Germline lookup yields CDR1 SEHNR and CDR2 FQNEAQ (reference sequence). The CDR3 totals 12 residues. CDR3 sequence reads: CASSLGGQPQHF. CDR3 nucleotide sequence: TGTGCCAGCAGCTTAGGGGGGCAGCCCCAGCATTTT.

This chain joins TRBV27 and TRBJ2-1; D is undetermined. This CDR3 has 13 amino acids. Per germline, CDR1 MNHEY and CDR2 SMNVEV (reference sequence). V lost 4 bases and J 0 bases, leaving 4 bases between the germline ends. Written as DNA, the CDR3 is TGTGCCAGCAGTTCTAGCTCCTACAATGAGCAGTTCTTC. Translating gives CASSSSSYNEQFF.

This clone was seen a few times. CDR3: CASSGWTGSSYNEQFF. The DNA for the CDR3 is TGTGCCAGCAGTGGATGGACAGGGAGCTCCTACAATGAGCAGTTCTTC. The J gene is TRBJ2-1, the V gene TRBV25-1; 8 bases are a match to TRBD1. From germline, CDR1 is MGHDK and CDR2 SYGVNS. V trimming: 4 bases; J trimming: 0 bases; junction bases outside the gene matches: 5. The CDR3 totals 16 residues.

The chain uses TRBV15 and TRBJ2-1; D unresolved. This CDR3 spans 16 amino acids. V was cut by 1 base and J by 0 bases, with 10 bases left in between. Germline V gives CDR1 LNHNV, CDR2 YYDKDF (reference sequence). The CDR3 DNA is TGTGCCACCAGCAGAGTGGGTGGACCCTCCTACAATGAGCAGTTCTTC. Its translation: CATSRVGGPSYNEQFF.

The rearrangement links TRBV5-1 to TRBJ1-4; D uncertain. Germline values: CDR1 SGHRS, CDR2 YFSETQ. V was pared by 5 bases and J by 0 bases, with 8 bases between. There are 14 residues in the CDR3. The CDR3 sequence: CASSLSSTNEKLFF. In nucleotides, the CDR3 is TGCGCCAGCAGTCTTTCCTCAACTAATGAAAAACTGTTTTTT.

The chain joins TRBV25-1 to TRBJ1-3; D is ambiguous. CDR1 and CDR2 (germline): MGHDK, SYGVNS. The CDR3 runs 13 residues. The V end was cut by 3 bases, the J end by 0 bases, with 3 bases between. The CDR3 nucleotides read TGTGCCAGCAGTGACTCCTCTGGAAACACCATATATTTT. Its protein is CASSDSSGNTIYF.

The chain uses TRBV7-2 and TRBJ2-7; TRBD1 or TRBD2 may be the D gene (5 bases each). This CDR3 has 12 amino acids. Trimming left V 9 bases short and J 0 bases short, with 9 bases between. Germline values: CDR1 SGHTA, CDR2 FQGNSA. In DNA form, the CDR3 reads TGTGCCAGTGAGGGGTTCTCCTACGAGCAGTACTTC. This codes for CASEGFSYEQYF. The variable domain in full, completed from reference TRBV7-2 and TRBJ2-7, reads GAGVSQSPSNKVTEKGKDVELRCDPISGHTALYWYRQSLGQGLEFLIYFQGNSAPDKSGLPSDRFSAERTGGSVSTLTIQRTQQEDSAVYLCASEGFSYEQYFGPGTRLTVT.

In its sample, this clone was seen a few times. CDR3 nucleotides: TGTGCCAGCAGCTTAGACCCAAGACCCTACAATGAGCAGTTCTTC. It codes for CASSLDPRPYNEQFF. The genes are TRBV7-9 and TRBJ2-1; D is ambiguous. Germline V gene sequence: CDR1 SEHNR, CDR2 FQNEAQ (reference sequence). Trimming took 1 base from V and 2 from J, leaving 9 bases between them. The CDR3 loop spans 15 amino acids.

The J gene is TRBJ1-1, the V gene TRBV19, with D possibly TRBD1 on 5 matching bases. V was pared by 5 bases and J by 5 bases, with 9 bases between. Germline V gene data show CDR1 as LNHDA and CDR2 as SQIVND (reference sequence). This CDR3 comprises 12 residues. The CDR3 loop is CASSEGMTEAFF. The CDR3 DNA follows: TGTGCCAGTAGTGAGGGGATGACTGAAGCTTTCTTT.

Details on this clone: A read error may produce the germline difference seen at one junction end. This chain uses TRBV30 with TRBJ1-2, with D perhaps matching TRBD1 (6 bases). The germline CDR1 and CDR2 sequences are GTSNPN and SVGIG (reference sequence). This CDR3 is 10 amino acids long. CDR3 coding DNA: TGTGCCTGGGCTCCCGACAGGCCTCACTTC. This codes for CAWAPDRPHF. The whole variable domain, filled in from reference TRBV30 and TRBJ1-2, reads SQTIHQWPATLVQPVGSPLSLECTVEGTSNPNLYWYRQAAGRGLQLLFYSVGIGQISSEVPQNLSASRPQDRQFILSSKKLLLSDSGFYLCAWAPDRPHFGSGTRLTVV.

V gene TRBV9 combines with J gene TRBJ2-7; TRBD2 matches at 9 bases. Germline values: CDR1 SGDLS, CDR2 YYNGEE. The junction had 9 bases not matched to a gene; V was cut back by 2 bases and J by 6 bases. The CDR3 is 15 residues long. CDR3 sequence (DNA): TGTGCCAGCAGCGTCCCTAGCGGGGTAACCTCCGAGCAGTACTTC. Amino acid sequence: CASSVPSGVTSEQYF.

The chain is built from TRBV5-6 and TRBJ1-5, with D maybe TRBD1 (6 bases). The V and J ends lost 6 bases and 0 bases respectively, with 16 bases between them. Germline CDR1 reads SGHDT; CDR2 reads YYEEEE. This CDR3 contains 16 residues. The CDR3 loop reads CASKPLGGLSNQPQHF. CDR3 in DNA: TGTGCCAGCAAGCCCCTTGGGGGGCTTAGCAATCAGCCCCAGCATTTT.

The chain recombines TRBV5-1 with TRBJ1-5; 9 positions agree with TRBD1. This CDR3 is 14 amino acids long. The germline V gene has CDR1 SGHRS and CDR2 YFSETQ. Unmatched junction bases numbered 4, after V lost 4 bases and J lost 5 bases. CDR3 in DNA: TGCGCCAGCAGCACAGGGGGCCGGGATCAGCCCCAGCATTTT. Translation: CASSTGGRDQPQHF.

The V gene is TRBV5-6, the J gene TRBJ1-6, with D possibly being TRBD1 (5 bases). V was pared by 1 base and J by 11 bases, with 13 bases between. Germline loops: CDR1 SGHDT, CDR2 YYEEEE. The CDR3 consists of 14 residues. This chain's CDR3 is CASSLFEGLAPLHF. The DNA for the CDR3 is TGTGCCAGCAGCTTGTTCGAGGGGTTGGCACCCCTCCACTTT.

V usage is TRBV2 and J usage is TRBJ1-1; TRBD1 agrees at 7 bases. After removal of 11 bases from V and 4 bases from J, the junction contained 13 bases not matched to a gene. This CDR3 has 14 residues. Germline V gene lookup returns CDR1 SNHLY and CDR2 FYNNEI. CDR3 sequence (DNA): TGTGCCGGACATCCGGGACAGCCGTCCACTGAAGCTTTCTTT. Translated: CAGHPGQPSTEAFF.

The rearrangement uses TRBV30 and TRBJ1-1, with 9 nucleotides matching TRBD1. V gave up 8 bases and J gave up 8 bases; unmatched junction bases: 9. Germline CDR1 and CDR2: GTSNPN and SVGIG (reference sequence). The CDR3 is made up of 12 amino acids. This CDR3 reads CARRTGVQEAFF. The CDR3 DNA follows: TGTGCCAGACGGACAGGGGTACAGGAAGCTTTCTTT.

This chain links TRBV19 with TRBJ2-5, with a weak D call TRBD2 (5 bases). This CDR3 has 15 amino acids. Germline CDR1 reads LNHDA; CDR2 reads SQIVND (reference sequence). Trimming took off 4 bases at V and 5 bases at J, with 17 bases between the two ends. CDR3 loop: CASSNPRVGVETQYF. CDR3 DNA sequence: TGTGCCAGTAGTAATCCCCGGGTGGGAGTGGAGACCCAGTACTTC.

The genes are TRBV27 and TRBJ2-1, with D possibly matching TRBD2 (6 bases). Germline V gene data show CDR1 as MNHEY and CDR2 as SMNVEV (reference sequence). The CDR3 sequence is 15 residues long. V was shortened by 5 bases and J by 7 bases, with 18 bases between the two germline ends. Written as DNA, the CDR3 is TGTGCCAGCAGTCCTGAACGGCCAGGAGGGAATGAGCAGTTCTTC. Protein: CASSPERPGGNEQFF.

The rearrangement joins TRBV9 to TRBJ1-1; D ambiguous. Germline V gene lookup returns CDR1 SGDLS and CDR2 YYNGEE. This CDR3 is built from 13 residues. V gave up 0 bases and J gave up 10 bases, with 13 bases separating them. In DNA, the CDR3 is TGTGCCAGCAGCGTAGGGAGCCCCGATGCAGCTTTCTTT. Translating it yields CASSVGSPDAAFF.

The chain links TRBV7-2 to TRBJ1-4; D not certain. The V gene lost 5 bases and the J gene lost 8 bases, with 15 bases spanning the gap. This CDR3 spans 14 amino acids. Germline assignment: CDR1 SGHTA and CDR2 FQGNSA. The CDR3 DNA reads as TGTGCCAGCAGCCCGGAGGTCTTTATGGAAAAACTGTTTTTT. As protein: CASSPEVFMEKLFF.

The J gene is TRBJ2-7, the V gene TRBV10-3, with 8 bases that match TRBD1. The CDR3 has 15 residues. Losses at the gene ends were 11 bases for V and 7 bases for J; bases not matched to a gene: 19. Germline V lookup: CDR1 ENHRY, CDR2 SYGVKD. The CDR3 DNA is TGTGCCCTCGGACCCGGGACAGGAAATGTCGGGGAGCAGTACTTC. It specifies CALGPGTGNVGEQYF.

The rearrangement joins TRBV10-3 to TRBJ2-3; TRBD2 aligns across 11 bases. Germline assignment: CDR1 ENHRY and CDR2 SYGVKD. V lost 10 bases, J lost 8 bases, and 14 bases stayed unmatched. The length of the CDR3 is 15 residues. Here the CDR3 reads CATSPSGRTPGTQYF. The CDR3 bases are TGTGCCACCTCTCCTAGCGGGAGGACTCCCGGTACGCAGTATTTT.

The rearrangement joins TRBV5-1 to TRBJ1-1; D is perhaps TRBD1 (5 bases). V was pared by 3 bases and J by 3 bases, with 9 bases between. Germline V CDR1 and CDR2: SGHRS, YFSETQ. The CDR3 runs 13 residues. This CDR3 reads CASSWDGDTEAFF. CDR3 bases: TGCGCCAGCAGCTGGGACGGGGACACTGAAGCTTTCTTT.

The CDR3 region has the DNA TGTGCCAGCACCGGGGCTTCTAATGAAAAACTGTTTTTT. This codes for CASTGASNEKLFF. The chain combines TRBV6-6 with TRBJ1-4; D may be TRBD1 (5 bases). V lost 7 bases and J lost 3, with 9 bases in between. The CDR3 totals 13 residues. The V gene's germline CDR1 is MNHNY and CDR2 SVGAGI (reference sequence).

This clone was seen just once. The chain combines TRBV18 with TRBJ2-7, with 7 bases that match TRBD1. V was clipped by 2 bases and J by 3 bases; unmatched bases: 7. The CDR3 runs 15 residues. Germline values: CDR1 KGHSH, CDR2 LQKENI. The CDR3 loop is CASSPGLGQIYEQYF. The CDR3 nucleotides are TGTGCCAGCTCACCAGGATTGGGACAGATCTACGAGCAGTACTTC.